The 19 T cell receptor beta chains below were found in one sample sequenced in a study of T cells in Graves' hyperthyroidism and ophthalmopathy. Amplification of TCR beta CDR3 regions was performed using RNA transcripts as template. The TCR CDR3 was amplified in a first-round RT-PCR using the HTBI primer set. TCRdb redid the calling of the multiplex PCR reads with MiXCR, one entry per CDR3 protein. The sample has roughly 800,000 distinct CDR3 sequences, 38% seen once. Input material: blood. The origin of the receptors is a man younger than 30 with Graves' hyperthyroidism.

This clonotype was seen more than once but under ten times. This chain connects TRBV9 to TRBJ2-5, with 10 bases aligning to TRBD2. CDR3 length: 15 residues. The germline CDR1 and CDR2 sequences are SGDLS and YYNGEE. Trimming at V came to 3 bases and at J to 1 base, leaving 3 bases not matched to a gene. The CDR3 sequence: CASSAGLAAQETQYF. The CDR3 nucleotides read TGTGCCAGCAGCGCCGGACTAGCGGCCCAAGAGACCCAGTACTTC.

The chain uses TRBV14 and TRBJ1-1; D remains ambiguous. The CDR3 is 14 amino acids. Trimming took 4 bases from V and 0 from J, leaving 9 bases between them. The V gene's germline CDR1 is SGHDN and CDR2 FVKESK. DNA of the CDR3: TGTGCCAGCAGCCCCCATCCCATGAACACTGAAGCTTTCTTT. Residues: CASSPHPMNTEAFF. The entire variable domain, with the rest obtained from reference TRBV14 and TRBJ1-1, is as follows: EAGVTQFPSHSVIEKGQTVTLRCDPISGHDNLYWYRRVMGKEIKFLLHFVKESKQDESGMPNNRFLAERTGGTYSTLKVQPAELEDSGVYFCASSPHPMNTEAFFGQGTRLTVV.

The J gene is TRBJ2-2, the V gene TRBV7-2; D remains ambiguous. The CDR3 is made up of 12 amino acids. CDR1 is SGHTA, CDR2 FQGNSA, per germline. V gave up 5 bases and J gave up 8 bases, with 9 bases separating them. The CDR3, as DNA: TGTGCCAGCAGCAGCGTTTGGGGGGAGCTGTTTTTT. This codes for CASSSVWGELFF. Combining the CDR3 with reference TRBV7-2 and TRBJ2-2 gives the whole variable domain GAGVSQSPSNKVTEKGKDVELRCDPISGHTALYWYRQSLGQGLEFLIYFQGNSAPDKSGLPSDRFSAERTGGSVSTLTIQRTQQEDSAVYLCASSSVWGELFFGEGSRLTVL.

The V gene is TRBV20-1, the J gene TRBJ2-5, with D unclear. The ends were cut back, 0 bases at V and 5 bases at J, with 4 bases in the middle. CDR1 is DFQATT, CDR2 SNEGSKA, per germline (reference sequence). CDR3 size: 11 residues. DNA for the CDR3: TGCAGTGCTAGAGAATCTGAGACCCAGTACTTC. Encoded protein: CSARESETQYF.

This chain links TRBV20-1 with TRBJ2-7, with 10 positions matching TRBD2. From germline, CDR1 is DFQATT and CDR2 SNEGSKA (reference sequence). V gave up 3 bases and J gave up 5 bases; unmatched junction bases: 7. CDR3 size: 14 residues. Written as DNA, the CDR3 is TGCAGTGCTAGTCCCCTAGCGGGAGTCGACGAGCAGTACTTC. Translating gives CSASPLAGVDEQYF.

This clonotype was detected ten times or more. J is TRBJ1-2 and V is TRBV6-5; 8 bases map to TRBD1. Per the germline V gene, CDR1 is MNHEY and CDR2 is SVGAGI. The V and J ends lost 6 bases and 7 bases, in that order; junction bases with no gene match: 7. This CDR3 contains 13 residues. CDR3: CASSPTGVGGYTF. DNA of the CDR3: TGTGCCAGCAGCCCGACAGGGGTTGGTGGCTACACCTTC.

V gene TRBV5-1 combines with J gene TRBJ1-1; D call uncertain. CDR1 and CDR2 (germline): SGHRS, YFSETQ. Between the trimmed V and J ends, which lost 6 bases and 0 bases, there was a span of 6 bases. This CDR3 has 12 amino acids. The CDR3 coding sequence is TGCGCCAGCACGGCGTTGAACACTGAAGCTTTCTTT. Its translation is CASTALNTEAFF.

CDR3 DNA: TGCGCCAGCAGCCGGACATTCGGGGAGACCCAGTACTTC. It is translated as CASSRTFGETQYF. The chain uses TRBV5-1 and TRBJ2-5; weak D call: TRBD1 (5 bases). Looked up from germline, CDR1 is SGHRS and CDR2 is YFSETQ. This CDR3 is built from 13 residues. V lost 4 bases and J lost 5, with 12 bases in between.

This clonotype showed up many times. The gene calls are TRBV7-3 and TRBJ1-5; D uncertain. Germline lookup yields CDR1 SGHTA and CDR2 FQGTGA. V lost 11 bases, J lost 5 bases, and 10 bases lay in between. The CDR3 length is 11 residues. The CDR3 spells CASGEDQPQHF. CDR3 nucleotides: TGTGCCTCCGGGGAGGATCAGCCCCAGCATTTT.

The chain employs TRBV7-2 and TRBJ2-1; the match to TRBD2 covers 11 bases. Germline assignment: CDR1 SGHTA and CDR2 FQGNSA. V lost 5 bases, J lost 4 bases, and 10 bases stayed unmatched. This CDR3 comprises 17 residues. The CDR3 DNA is TGTGCCAGCAGCCCCTCGACTAGCGGGAACCTTTACAATGAGCAGTTCTTC. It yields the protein CASSPSTSGNLYNEQFF.

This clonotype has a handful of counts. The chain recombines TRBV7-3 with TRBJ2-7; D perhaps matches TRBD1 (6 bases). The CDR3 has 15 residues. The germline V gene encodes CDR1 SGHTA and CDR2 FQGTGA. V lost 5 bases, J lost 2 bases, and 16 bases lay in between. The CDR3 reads CASSQEAGVAYEQYF. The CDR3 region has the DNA TGTGCCAGCAGCCAAGAAGCAGGGGTCGCCTACGAGCAGTACTTC. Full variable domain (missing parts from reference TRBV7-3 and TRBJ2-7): GAGVSQTPSNKVTEKGKYVELRCDPISGHTALYWYRQSLGQGPEFLIYFQGTGAADDSGLPNDRFFAVRPEGSVSTLKIQRTERGDSAVYLCASSQEAGVAYEQYFGPGTRLTVT.

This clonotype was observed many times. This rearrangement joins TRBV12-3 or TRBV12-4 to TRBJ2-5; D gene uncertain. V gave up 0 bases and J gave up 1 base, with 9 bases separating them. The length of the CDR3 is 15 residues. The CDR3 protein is CASSLALGIQETQYF. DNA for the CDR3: TGTGCCAGCAGTTTAGCCCTGGGGATCCAAGAGACCCAGTACTTC.

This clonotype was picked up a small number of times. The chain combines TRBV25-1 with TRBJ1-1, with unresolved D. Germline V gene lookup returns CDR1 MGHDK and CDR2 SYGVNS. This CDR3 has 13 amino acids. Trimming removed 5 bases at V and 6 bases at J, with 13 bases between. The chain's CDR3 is CASSPEAGSEAFF. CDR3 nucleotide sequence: TGTGCCAGCAGTCCTGAGGCAGGCTCTGAAGCTTTCTTT. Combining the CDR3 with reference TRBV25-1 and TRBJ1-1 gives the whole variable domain EADIYQTPRYLVIGTGKKITLECSQTMGHDKMYWYQQDPGMELHLIHYSYGVNSTEKGDLSSESTVSRIRTEHFPLTLESARPSHTSQYLCASSPEAGSEAFFGQGTRLTVV.

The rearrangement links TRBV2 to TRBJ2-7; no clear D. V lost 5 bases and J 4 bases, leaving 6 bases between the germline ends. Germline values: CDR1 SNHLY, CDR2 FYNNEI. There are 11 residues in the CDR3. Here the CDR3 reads CASSNLYEQYF. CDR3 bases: TGTGCCAGCAGTAATCTATACGAGCAGTACTTC.

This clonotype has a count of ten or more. The CDR3 spells CASSPFVVGGETQYF. The CDR3 DNA reads TGTGCCAGCAGCCCCTTCGTAGTCGGGGGTGAGACCCAGTACTTC. The V and J genes are TRBV7-6 and TRBJ2-5; TRBD2 might be the D (6 bases). The CDR3 spans 15 residues. The germline V gene has CDR1 SGHVS and CDR2 FNYEAQ. With 5 bases removed from V and 5 bases from J, the gap between germline ends came to 18 bases.

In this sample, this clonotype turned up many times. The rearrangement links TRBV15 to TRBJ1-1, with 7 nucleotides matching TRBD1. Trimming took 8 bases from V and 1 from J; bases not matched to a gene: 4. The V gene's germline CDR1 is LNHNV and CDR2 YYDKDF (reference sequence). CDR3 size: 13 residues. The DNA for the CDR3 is TGTGCCACCTCACAGGGGCGGAACACTGAAGCTTTCTTT. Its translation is CATSQGRNTEAFF.

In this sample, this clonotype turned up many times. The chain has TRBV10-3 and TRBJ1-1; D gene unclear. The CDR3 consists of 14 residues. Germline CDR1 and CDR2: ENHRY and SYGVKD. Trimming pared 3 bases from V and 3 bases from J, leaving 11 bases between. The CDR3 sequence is CAISDVGGDTEAFF. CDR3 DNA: TGTGCCATCAGTGACGTCGGTGGCGACACTGAAGCTTTCTTT.

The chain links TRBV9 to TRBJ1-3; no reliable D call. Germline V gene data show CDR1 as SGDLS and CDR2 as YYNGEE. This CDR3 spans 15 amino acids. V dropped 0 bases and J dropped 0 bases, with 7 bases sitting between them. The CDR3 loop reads CASSVVGGSGNTIYF. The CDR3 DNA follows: TGTGCCAGCAGCGTAGTAGGAGGCTCTGGAAACACCATATATTTT.

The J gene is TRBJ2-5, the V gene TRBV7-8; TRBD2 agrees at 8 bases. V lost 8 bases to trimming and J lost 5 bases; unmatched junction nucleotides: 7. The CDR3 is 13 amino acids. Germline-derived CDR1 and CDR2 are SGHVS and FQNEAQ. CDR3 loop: CASASGPGETQYF. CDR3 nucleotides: TGTGCCAGCGCTAGCGGGCCTGGGGAGACCCAGTACTTC.